This passage covers 16 T cell receptor beta chains from one sample sequenced in a study of blood T cells in healthy people across ages. For the second PCR, which ran for about 7 to 12 cycles, a sample-barcoded 5' primer and a J-beta primer mix were used. TCRdb reprocessed the 5' RACE reads via MiXCR and lists one record per CDR3 protein. In the table there are 850,000 to 1,000,000 distinct CDR3 sequences, around 49% of which are singletons. What was sequenced was blood. These TCRs come from a man aged 30-40 years in good health.

In DNA, the CDR3 is TGCAGTGCTAGAGATAGGTCGGGGGGTGGAAATCAGCCCCAGCATTTT. Protein: CSARDRSGGGNQPQHF. V and J are TRBV20-1 and TRBJ1-5, with D tentatively TRBD1 (5 bases). CDR1 and CDR2 (germline): DFQATT, SNEGSKA (reference sequence). The V end lost 0 bases, the J end lost 4 bases, and 16 bases lay between the germline ends. The CDR3 spans 16 residues.

There are a few counts of this clonotype. CDR3 sequence (DNA): TGTGCCAGCAGTCCATCGCGACAGGGATCTAAAAACATTCAGTACTTC. Translated, it gives CASSPSRQGSKNIQYF. The chain combines TRBV27 with TRBJ2-4, with 7 bases that match TRBD1. Germline V gene sequence: CDR1 MNHEY, CDR2 SMNVEV (reference sequence). With V trimmed by 5 bases and J by 4 bases, 11 bases remained unmatched. The CDR3 has 16 residues.

The chain is built from TRBV14 and TRBJ1-6; D uncertain. Trimming removed 2 bases from V and 7 bases from J, with 9 bases in between. The germline V gene encodes CDR1 SGHDN and CDR2 FVKESK. The CDR3 runs 14 residues. This CDR3 reads CASSQLGGNSPLHF. Here the CDR3 DNA reads TGTGCCAGCAGCCAACTCGGAGGGAATTCACCCCTCCACTTT.

In its sample, this clonotype was seen once. The rearrangement joins TRBV9 to TRBJ1-2; D unclear. V was cut by 3 bases and J by 8 bases, with 11 bases left in between. The CDR3 runs to 12 residues. Germline CDR1 reads SGDLS; CDR2 reads YYNGEE. The DNA of the CDR3 is TGTGCCAGCAGCGGTTCAGCCGGCGGCTACACCTTC. Translating gives CASSGSAGGYTF.

The CDR3 region has the DNA TGCAGTGCTAGAGATGAGGAGGGGAGCACAGATACGCAGTATTTT. This gives the protein CSARDEEGSTDTQYF. The rearrangement joins TRBV20-1 to TRBJ2-3; D possibly corresponds to TRBD2 (6 bases). CDR1 is DFQATT and CDR2 is SNEGSKA in the germline V gene (reference sequence). Trimming took 0 bases from V and 0 from J, leaving 10 bases between them. This CDR3 region has 15 residues.

The rearrangement joins TRBV2 to TRBJ2-1; D may correspond to TRBD1 or TRBD2 (5 bases each). V lost 7 bases, J lost 11 bases, and 12 bases lay in between. The CDR3 runs to 11 residues. CDR1 SNHLY and CDR2 FYNNEI come from the germline V gene. The CDR3, as DNA: TGTGCCAGCATAGGGGACGGCAAGCAGTTCTTC. This gives the protein CASIGDGKQFF.

The V gene is TRBV6-4, the J gene TRBJ2-2; the D is unclear. Germline CDR1 is MRHNA and CDR2 is SNTAGT. The CDR3 length is 13 residues. V shed 0 bases and J shed 8 bases, with 7 bases lying between them. The CDR3 is CASSDSERGELFF. The CDR3 bases are TGTGCCAGCAGTGACTCGGAAAGGGGGGAGCTGTTTTTT.

The V call is TRBV7-2, the J call TRBJ2-1; 7 bases agree with TRBD1. CDR3 length: 15 amino acids. Losses at the gene ends were 6 bases for V and 8 bases for J; bases not matched to a gene: 13. Germline CDR1 and CDR2: SGHTA and FQGNSA. This CDR3 is CASSSSYDRDHEQFF. The CDR3 DNA reads as TGTGCCAGCAGTTCCTCGTACGACAGGGACCATGAGCAGTTCTTC.

This clonotype came up once. The chain couples TRBV13 to TRBJ2-7, with D possibly TRBD2 on 5 matching bases. V dropped 4 bases and J dropped 0 bases, with 13 bases sitting between them. Germline V gene lookup returns CDR1 PRHDT and CDR2 FYEKMQ (reference sequence). CDR3 length: 15 amino acids. Here the CDR3 reads CASSSDVGSSYEQYF. In nucleotides, the CDR3 is TGTGCCAGCAGCTCGGATGTAGGGAGCTCCTACGAGCAGTACTTC.

V usage is TRBV2 and J usage is TRBJ1-4; TRBD1 is a possible D gene (5 bases). The germline V gene encodes CDR1 SNHLY and CDR2 FYNNEI. The CDR3 has 15 amino acids. V dropped 7 bases and J dropped 0 bases, with 12 bases sitting between them. The CDR3 sequence: CASTRDITTNEKLFF. The CDR3 DNA reads as TGTGCCAGCACCAGGGATATCACAACTAATGAAAAACTGTTTTTT.

V and J are TRBV20-1 and TRBJ2-7; D ambiguous. Germline CDR1 DFQATT, CDR2 SNEGSKA (reference sequence). Trimming removed 1 base from V and 2 bases from J, with 3 bases in between. There are 11 residues in the CDR3. CDR3 sequence (DNA): TGCAGTGCTAGAGGACCCTACGAGCAGTACTTC. As protein: CSARGPYEQYF.

The V call is TRBV6-5, the J call TRBJ2-3, with D perhaps matching TRBD2 (5 bases). Trimming stripped 0 bases from V and 8 bases from J, with 12 bases between. The CDR3 covers 14 residues. Germline-derived CDR1 and CDR2 are MNHEY and SVGAGI. The CDR3 protein is CASSYSVPGSTQYF. CDR3 nucleotide sequence: TGTGCCAGCAGTTACTCGGTTCCGGGGAGTACGCAGTATTTT.

This clonotype was observed a handful of times. The rearrangement links TRBV10-3 to TRBJ2-1, with TRBD1 matching over 8 bases. Germline V CDR1 and CDR2: ENHRY, SYGVKD. The V gene end was trimmed by 11 bases and the J gene end by 5 bases; junction bases not matched to a gene: 11. This CDR3 spans 14 amino acids. CDR3 sequence: CAGASGTGHNEQFF. CDR3 sequence (DNA): TGTGCCGGGGCCTCCGGGACAGGCCACAATGAGCAGTTCTTC.

Notes on this clonotype: The DNA is omitted, as the CDR3 cannot be located on it reliably, and the CDR3 follows TCRdb's listing. This chain uses TRBV28 with TRBJ2-7; the D call TRBD1 from the table was never checked on the DNA. The CDR3 has 14 amino acids, counting both end residues. Germline V CDR1 and CDR2: MDHEN, SYDVKM. The CDR3: CASSTSDRRYEQYF.

The chain joins TRBV20-1 to TRBJ1-4; D unresolved. CDR3 length equals 13 residues. Trimming stripped 2 bases from V and 3 bases from J, with 7 bases between. The germline CDR1 and CDR2 sequences are DFQATT and SNEGSKA (reference sequence). CDR3 amino acids: CSARQAPNEKLFF. The CDR3 nucleotides are TGCAGTGCTAGACAGGCACCTAATGAAAAACTGTTTTTT.

The chain recombines TRBV27 with TRBJ2-5, with 15 bases lining up with TRBD2. Germline V gene data show CDR1 as MNHEY and CDR2 as SMNVEV (reference sequence). This CDR3 region has 17 residues. The ends lost 3 bases at V and 4 bases at J; junction bases unmatched: 6. The CDR3, as DNA: TGTGCCAGCAGTTTGGGGACTAGCGGGGGGCCGGCAGAGACCCAGTACTTC. This gives the protein CASSLGTSGGPAETQYF.